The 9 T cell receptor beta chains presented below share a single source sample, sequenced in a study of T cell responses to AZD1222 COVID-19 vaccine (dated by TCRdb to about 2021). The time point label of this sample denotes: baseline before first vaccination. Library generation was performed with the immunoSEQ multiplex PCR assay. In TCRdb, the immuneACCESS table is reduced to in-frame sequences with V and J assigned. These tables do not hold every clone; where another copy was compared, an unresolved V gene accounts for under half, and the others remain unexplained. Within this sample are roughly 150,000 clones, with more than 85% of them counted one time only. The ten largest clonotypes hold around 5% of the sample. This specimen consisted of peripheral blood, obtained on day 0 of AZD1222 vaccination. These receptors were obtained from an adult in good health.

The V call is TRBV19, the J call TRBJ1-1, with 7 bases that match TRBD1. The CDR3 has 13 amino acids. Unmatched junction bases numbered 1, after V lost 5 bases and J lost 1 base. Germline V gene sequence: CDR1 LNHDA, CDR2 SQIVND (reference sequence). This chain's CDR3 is CASSDRENTEAFF. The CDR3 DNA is TGTGCCAGTAGTGACAGGGAGAACACTGAAGCTTTCTTT.

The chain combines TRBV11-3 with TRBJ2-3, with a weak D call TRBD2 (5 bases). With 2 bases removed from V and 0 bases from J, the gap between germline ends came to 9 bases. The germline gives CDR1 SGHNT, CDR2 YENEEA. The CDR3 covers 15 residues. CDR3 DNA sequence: TGTGCCAGCAGCTTATTTGGCGGGAGCACAGATACGCAGTATTTT. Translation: CASSLFGGSTDTQYF.

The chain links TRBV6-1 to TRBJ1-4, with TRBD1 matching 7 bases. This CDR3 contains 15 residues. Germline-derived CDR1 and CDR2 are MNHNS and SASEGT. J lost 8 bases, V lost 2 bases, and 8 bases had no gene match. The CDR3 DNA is TGTGCCAGCAGTGAACCCCGCAGGGGGGGAGAAAAACTGTTTTTT. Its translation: CASSEPRRGGEKLFF.

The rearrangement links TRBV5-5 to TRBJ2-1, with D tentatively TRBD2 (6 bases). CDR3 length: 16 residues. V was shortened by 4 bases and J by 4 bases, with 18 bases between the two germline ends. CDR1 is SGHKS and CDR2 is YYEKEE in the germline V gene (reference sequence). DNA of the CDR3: TGTGCCAGCAGCAAGACTAGTCCGACGACTTACAATGAGCAGTTCTTC. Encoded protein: CASSKTSPTTYNEQFF.

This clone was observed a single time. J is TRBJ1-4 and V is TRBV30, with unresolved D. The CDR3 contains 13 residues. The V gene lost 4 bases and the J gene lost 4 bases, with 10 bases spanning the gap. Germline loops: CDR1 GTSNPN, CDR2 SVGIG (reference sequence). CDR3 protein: CAWNGRLNEKLFF. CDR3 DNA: TGTGCCTGGAACGGACGGCTTAATGAAAAACTGTTTTTT.

This CDR3 is CASSYGLAGGAETQYF. CDR3 in DNA: TGTGCCAGCAGCTACGGACTAGCGGGAGGGGCAGAGACCCAGTACTTC. This chain connects TRBV7-9 to TRBJ2-5, with 15 bases identical to TRBD2. From germline, CDR1 is SEHNR and CDR2 FQNEAQ (reference sequence). The CDR3 runs 16 residues. V shed 4 bases and J 4 bases; nucleotides not matched to a gene: 4.

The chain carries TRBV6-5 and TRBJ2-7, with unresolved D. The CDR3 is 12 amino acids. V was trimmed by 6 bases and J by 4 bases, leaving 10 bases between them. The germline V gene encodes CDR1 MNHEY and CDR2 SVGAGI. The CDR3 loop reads CASSPAAYEQYF. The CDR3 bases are TGTGCCAGCAGCCCGGCCGCGTACGAGCAGTACTTC.

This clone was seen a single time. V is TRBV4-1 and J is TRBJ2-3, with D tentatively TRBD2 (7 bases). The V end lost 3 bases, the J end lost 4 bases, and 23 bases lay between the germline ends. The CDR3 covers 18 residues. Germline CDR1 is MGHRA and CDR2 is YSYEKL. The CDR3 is CASSHQIRGAKSADTQYF. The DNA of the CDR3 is TGCGCCAGCAGCCACCAAATCCGGGGGGCGAAGAGCGCAGATACGCAGTATTTT.

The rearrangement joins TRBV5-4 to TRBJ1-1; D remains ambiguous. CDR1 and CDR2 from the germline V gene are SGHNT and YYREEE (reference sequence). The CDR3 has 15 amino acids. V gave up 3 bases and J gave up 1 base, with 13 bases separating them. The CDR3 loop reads CASSSSEAGNTEAFF. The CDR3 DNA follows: TGTGCCAGCAGCTCATCGGAGGCCGGGAACACTGAAGCTTTCTTT.